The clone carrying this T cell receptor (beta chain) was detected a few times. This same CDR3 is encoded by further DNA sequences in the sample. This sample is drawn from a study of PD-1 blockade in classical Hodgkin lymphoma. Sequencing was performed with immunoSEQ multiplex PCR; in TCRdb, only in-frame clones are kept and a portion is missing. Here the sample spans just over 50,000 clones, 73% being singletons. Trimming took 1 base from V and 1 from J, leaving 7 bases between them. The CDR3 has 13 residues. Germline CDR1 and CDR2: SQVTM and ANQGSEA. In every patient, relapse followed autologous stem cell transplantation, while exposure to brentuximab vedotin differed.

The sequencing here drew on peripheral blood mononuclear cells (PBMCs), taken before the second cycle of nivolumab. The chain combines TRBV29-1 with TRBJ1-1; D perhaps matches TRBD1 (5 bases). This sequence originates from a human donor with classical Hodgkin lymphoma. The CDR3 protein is CSVEVQGNTEAFF. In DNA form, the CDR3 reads TGCAGCGTTGAAGTCCAGGGGAACACTGAAGCTTTCTTT. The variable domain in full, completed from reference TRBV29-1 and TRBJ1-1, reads SAVISQKPSRDICQRGTSLTIQCQVDSQVTMMFWYRQQPGQSLTLIATANQGSEATYESGFVIDKFPISRPNLTFSTLTVSNMSPEDSSIYLCSVEVQGNTEAFFGQGTRLTVV.